Listed here are 22 T cell receptor beta chains from one sample, sequenced in a study of T-cell memory formation after mild COVID-19. TCRdb re-analysed the 5' RACE reads in MiXCR, keeping a single row per CDR3 protein. The sample lists about 29,000 distinct CDR3 sequences; 9.5% to 15% were seen once. Sequenced input: PBMCs or a T cell subset sorted from them (not recorded which). The receptors were gathered from an adult woman who had mild COVID-19 (a few samples of this study predate the infection). Cell type and time point are not known.

This clonotype was picked up many times. The chain has TRBV20-1 and TRBJ1-1; D is perhaps TRBD1 (5 bases). CDR1 and CDR2 (germline): DFQATT, SNEGSKA (reference sequence). Trimming took off 3 bases at V and 3 bases at J, with 14 bases between the two ends. The CDR3 has 14 amino acids. The CDR3 DNA follows: TGCAGTGCTAGCTTGGGGGGTTTTGACACTGAAGCTTTCTTT. It encodes CSASLGGFDTEAFF.

This clonotype was picked up many times. V gene TRBV2 combines with J gene TRBJ2-4; D is unclear. The germline V gene has CDR1 SNHLY and CDR2 FYNNEI. The CDR3 spans 13 residues. Trimming removed 4 bases from V and 10 bases from J, with 14 bases in between. The CDR3: CASSVGPFPIQYF. CDR3 nucleotide sequence: TGTGCCAGCAGTGTCGGACCGTTTCCTATTCAGTACTTC.

This clonotype occurred many times. The chain carries TRBV19 and TRBJ2-4, with 10 bases lining up with TRBD2. Trimming at V came to 7 bases and at J to 5 bases, leaving 11 bases not matched to a gene. Germline V CDR1 and CDR2: LNHDA, SQIVND (reference sequence). The CDR3 has 16 residues. The CDR3 loop reads CASNPGLAGGENIQYF. The CDR3 DNA reads as TGTGCCAGTAACCCCGGATTAGCGGGAGGAGAAAACATTCAGTACTTC.

This clonotype was seen a few times. The V and J genes are TRBV27 and TRBJ2-5; no clear D. V lost 1 base and J 1 base, leaving 7 bases between the germline ends. From germline, CDR1 is MNHEY and CDR2 SMNVEV (reference sequence). This CDR3 is built from 14 residues. Written as DNA, the CDR3 is TGTGCCAGCAGTTTATGGGTCGGCCAAGAGACCCAGTACTTC. Its translation: CASSLWVGQETQYF.

This clonotype was seen at least ten times. This chain joins TRBV7-2 and TRBJ2-7; 10 bases line up with TRBD2. In germline, CDR1 is SGHTA, CDR2 FQGNSA. The CDR3 covers 15 residues. Germline trimming cut 4 bases from V and 1 base from J; bases unmatched to any gene: 4. The CDR3 loop reads CASSSGLARSYEQYF. CDR3 coding DNA: TGTGCCAGCAGCTCGGGACTAGCGAGGTCCTACGAGCAGTACTTC.

This clonotype came up many times. The rearrangement uses TRBV20-1 and TRBJ2-3; D not certain. Trimming cost V 3 bases and J 0 bases, with 16 bases left between them. The CDR3 is 16 amino acids. Germline V lookup: CDR1 DFQATT, CDR2 SNEGSKA (reference sequence). CDR3 region: CSASGRGVISTDTQYF. As DNA, the CDR3 is TGCAGTGCTAGCGGCCGTGGAGTTATTAGCACAGATACGCAGTATTTT.

In this sample, this clonotype turned up many times. DNA for the CDR3: TGTGCCAGCAGCGTAGCTCCAGGGGGGAGAGATGGCTACACCTTC. It codes for CASSVAPGGRDGYTF. V is TRBV9 and J is TRBJ1-2, with 7 nucleotides matching TRBD1. With 0 bases clipped from V and 6 bases from J, the junction kept 8 bases outside the gene matches. Germline values: CDR1 SGDLS, CDR2 YYNGEE. CDR3 size: 15 residues.

In this sample, this clonotype turned up many times. V is TRBV11-2 and J is TRBJ2-7; no clear D. Trimming took 6 bases from V and 0 from J, leaving 18 bases between them. Germline values: CDR1 SGHAT, CDR2 FQNNGV. This CDR3 has 16 amino acids. CDR3: CASRPPTRSNSYEQYF. As DNA, the CDR3 is TGTGCCAGCAGACCACCGACCAGGAGCAACTCCTACGAGCAGTACTTC. The whole variable domain, remainder taken from reference TRBV11-2 and TRBJ2-7, is EAGVAQSPRYKIIEKRQSVAFWCNPISGHATLYWYQQILGQGPKLLIQFQNNGVVDDSQLPKDRFSAERLKGVDSTLKIQPAKLEDSAVYLCASRPPTRSNSYEQYFGPGTRLTVT.

This clonotype was detected ten times or more. The V call is TRBV24-1, the J call TRBJ2-7; perhaps TRBD1 as D (6 bases). The CDR3 sequence is 14 residues long. V lost 5 bases, J lost 2 bases, and 12 bases lay in between. Germline V gene data show CDR1 as KGHDR and CDR2 as SFDVKD. CDR3 region: CATSGAGDPYEQYF. As DNA, the CDR3 is TGTGCCACCAGTGGGGCAGGGGACCCCTACGAGCAGTACTTC.

The chain uses TRBV4-2 and TRBJ2-4; 12 nucleotides agree with TRBD2. Germline CDR1 reads LGHNA; CDR2 reads YNFKEQ. The CDR3 covers 15 residues. With V trimmed by 4 bases and J by 8 bases, 6 bases remained unmatched. The CDR3 here is CASSPRTSGTDIQYF. Written as DNA, the CDR3 is TGTGCCAGCAGCCCGCGGACTAGCGGGACAGACATTCAGTACTTC.

This clonotype showed up many times. This rearrangement joins TRBV21-1 to TRBJ2-7; the D segment call TRBD1 is taken from the table without a DNA check. TRBV21-1 is recorded as a pseudogene. The CDR3 loop spans 16 amino acids. As DNA, the CDR3 is TGTGCCAGCAGCAAAAAGGCACAGGGAAAATCCTACGAGCAGTACTTC. Protein product: CASSKKAQGKSYEQYF.

The sample holds many counts of this clonotype. The gene calls are TRBV18 and TRBJ2-7; 10 bases map to TRBD1. With V trimmed by 0 bases and J by 4 bases, 3 bases remained unmatched. In germline, CDR1 is KGHSH, CDR2 LQKENI. This CDR3 contains 15 residues. CDR3 sequence: CASSPPGQGLYEQYF. CDR3 in DNA: TGTGCCAGCTCACCACCGGGACAGGGGTTATACGAGCAGTACTTC.

This clonotype showed up many times. The chain is built from TRBV20-1 and TRBJ2-3; the D call may be TRBD1 or TRBD2 (6 bases each). Trimming took off 1 base at V and 0 bases at J, with 8 bases between the two ends. Germline CDR1 is DFQATT and CDR2 is SNEGSKA (reference sequence). The CDR3 runs 14 residues. The DNA of the CDR3 is TGCAGTGCTAGAGCGGGGGCTAGCACAGATACGCAGTATTTT. Protein product: CSARAGASTDTQYF.

This clonotype was counted many times. Sequence at one end of the junction differs from germline and may be a read error. The CDR3 DNA sequence: TGTGCCATCAGCGGGGGGAGCAATCAGTCCCAGCATTTT. It is translated as CAISGGSNQSQHF. This sequence joins TRBV10-3 and TRBJ1-5; weak D call: TRBD1 (5 bases). Germline V gene data show CDR1 as ENHRY and CDR2 as SYGVKD. This CDR3 spans 13 amino acids.

This chain connects TRBV18 to TRBJ2-7; 7 bases fit TRBD1. V dropped 3 bases and J dropped 5; count of bases not matched to a gene: 7. CDR1 KGHSH and CDR2 LQKENI come from the germline V gene. This CDR3 is built from 14 residues. In nucleotides, the CDR3 is TGTGCCAGCTCACCCGTACAGGGGAGCAACGAGCAGTACTTC. Translated, it gives CASSPVQGSNEQYF.

This clonotype was detected many times. The rearrangement uses TRBV27 and TRBJ1-1; a weak D match, TRBD1 (6 bases). In germline, CDR1 is MNHEY, CDR2 SMNVEV (reference sequence). The CDR3 runs to 14 residues. V dropped 6 bases and J dropped 1 base, with 12 bases sitting between them. CDR3 DNA: TGTGCCAGCAGCCTTTTACAGGGGAACACTGAAGCTTTCTTT. Amino acid sequence: CASSLLQGNTEAFF.

This clonotype came up many times. This sequence joins TRBV5-1 and TRBJ1-1; D call uncertain. The CDR3 runs 13 residues. Germline V lookup: CDR1 SGHRS, CDR2 YFSETQ. V was pared by 2 bases and J by 1 base, with 6 bases between. In nucleotides, the CDR3 is TGCGCCAGCAGCTTTGACCAGAACACTGAAGCTTTCTTT. Residues: CASSFDQNTEAFF.

This clonotype showed up many times. This chain joins TRBV27 and TRBJ1-5, with a tentative D call TRBD1 (6 bases). The CDR3 has 14 residues. Trimming shortened V by 10 bases and J by 2 bases, and 15 bases separated the two germline ends. Germline V lookup: CDR1 MNHEY, CDR2 SMNVEV (reference sequence). For the CDR3, the DNA is TGTGCCACCGGCCGGGGGCCTGGCAATCAGCCCCAGCATTTT. Translating it yields CATGRGPGNQPQHF.

This clonotype was seen many times. The CDR3 is CATSDLSGGAGNEQFF. The CDR3 DNA reads TGTGCCACCAGTGATCTTAGCGGGGGGGCGGGTAATGAGCAGTTCTTC. The chain couples TRBV24-1 to TRBJ2-1; 11 nucleotides align to TRBD2. CDR3 length: 16 residues. The germline V gene encodes CDR1 KGHDR and CDR2 SFDVKD. With V trimmed by 3 bases and J by 7 bases, 7 bases remained unmatched.

This clonotype was picked up many times. The chain carries TRBV18 and TRBJ1-1; tentatively, D is TRBD1 (5 bases). The ends were cut back, 1 base at V and 1 base at J, with 7 bases in the middle. CDR1 and CDR2 (germline): KGHSH, LQKENI. The CDR3 extends over 14 amino acids. CDR3 loop: CASSPLDRNTEAFF. The CDR3 DNA reads as TGTGCCAGCTCACCACTCGACAGGAACACTGAAGCTTTCTTT.

This clonotype was seen many times. This rearrangement joins TRBV7-6 to TRBJ2-2; D unclear. This CDR3 comprises 12 residues. Trimming cost V 4 bases and J 0 bases, with 0 bases left between them. Germline loops: CDR1 SGHVS, CDR2 FNYEAQ. DNA of the CDR3: TGTGCCAGCAGCTCGAACACCGGGGAGCTGTTTTTT. It is translated as CASSSNTGELFF. The full variable domain, in which reference TRBV7-6 and TRBJ2-2 provide the parts outside the CDR3, is GAGVSQSPRYKVTKRGQDVALRCDPISGHVSLYWYRQALGQGPEFLTYFNYEAQQDKSGLPNDRFSAERPEGSISTLTIQRTEQRDSAMYRCASSSNTGELFFGEGSRLTVL.

This clonotype was counted ten times or more. The chain employs TRBV5-1 and TRBJ1-3; tentative D call: TRBD1 (5 bases). Germline assignment: CDR1 SGHRS and CDR2 YFSETQ. This CDR3 has 19 residues. Between the trimmed V and J ends, which lost 0 bases and 1 base, there was a span of 20 bases. The CDR3 DNA is TGCGCCAGCAGCTTGGTTCCCTGGGGCCAGGTTCCTTCTGGAAACACCATATATTTT. This translates into CASSLVPWGQVPSGNTIYF. The whole variable domain, remainder taken from reference TRBV5-1 and TRBJ1-3, is KAGVTQTPRYLIKTRGQQVTLSCSPISGHRSVSWYQQTPGQGLQFLFEYFSETQRNKGNFPGRFSGRQFSNSRSEMNVSTLELGDSALYLCASSLVPWGQVPSGNTIYFGEGSWLTVV.